These 21 T cell receptor beta chains originate from one sample sequenced in a study of blood T cells in healthy people across ages. Next came a second PCR, run for 7 to 11 cycles, which used a sample-barcoded 5' primer along with a J-beta primer mix. TCRdb called the 5' RACE reads again in MiXCR, with one record for every CDR3 protein. The sample includes hundreds of thousands of distinct CDR3 sequences, around 48% seen only once; the top ten take roughly an eighth. The sequencing sample was made of blood. These receptor sequences come from a man under 40 in good health.

In its sample, this clonotype was seen many times. The V call is TRBV20-1, the J call TRBJ2-7; a weak D match, TRBD2 (6 bases). V was shortened by 0 bases and J by 3 bases, with 12 bases between the two germline ends. Germline V CDR1 and CDR2: DFQATT, SNEGSKA (reference sequence). This CDR3 spans 14 amino acids. The DNA for the CDR3 is TGCAGTGCTAGAGATGGGGGGAGCGACTACGAGCAGTACTTC. Protein: CSARDGGSDYEQYF.

This sequence joins TRBV12-3 or TRBV12-4 and TRBJ2-5, with D possibly being TRBD2 (6 bases). The DNA matches TRBJ2-7 better at its end, which makes the J call doubtful. The CDR3 length is 12 residues. The CDR3 DNA follows: TGTGCCAGCAGTTTTGGACTACTCGAGCAGTACTTC. Protein: CASSFGLLEQYF.

This clonotype has a handful of counts. The CDR3 coding sequence is TGCAGTGCTACCCCACCAGGGTTGAGCAATCAGCCCCAGCATTTT. Translation gives CSATPPGLSNQPQHF. This chain connects TRBV20-1 to TRBJ1-5; D perhaps matches TRBD1 (5 bases). Per germline, CDR1 DFQATT and CDR2 SNEGSKA (reference sequence). The CDR3 consists of 15 residues. V was trimmed by 4 bases and J by 1 base, leaving 14 bases between them.

V is TRBV27 and J is TRBJ2-7; D might be TRBD1 or TRBD2, each matching 6 bases. This CDR3 has 14 residues. CDR1 is MNHEY and CDR2 is SMNVEV in the germline V gene (reference sequence). V was cut by 5 bases and J by 2 bases, with 13 bases left in between. CDR3 protein: CASSLRGPTYEQYF. The CDR3 DNA reads TGTGCCAGCAGTCTCCGGGGGCCCACCTACGAGCAGTACTTC.

This clonotype has just a few counts. V gene TRBV20-1 combines with J gene TRBJ2-1; 13 bases are a match to TRBD2. The J segment lost 8 bases and the V segment lost 5 bases, leaving 6 bases of the junction unmatched. The CDR3 covers 14 residues. The germline gives CDR1 DFQATT, CDR2 SNEGSKA (reference sequence). The chain's CDR3 is CSASRTSGGHEQFF. Written as DNA, the CDR3 is TGCAGTGCTTCCCGGACTAGCGGGGGTCATGAGCAGTTCTTC.

This clonotype was picked up many times. This chain links TRBV15 with TRBJ2-1, with 9 bases aligning to TRBD2. The trim removed 0 bases at V and 2 bases at J, leaving 2 bases unmatched. Germline CDR1 is LNHNV and CDR2 is YYDKDF (reference sequence). The CDR3 totals 16 residues. The CDR3, as DNA: TGTGCCACCAGCAGAGATCCTAGCGGGGCCTACAATGAGCAGTTCTTC. Translated: CATSRDPSGAYNEQFF.

The sample holds one count of this clonotype. The rearrangement uses TRBV28 and TRBJ1-4, with TRBD1 matching over 8 bases. CDR3 length: 15 amino acids. J gave up 5 bases and V 8 bases, and 10 bases lay outside the gene matches. Germline V gene lookup returns CDR1 MDHEN and CDR2 SYDVKM. CDR3 sequence (DNA): TGTGCCAGCGGCGTCCGACAGGGGACCAATGAAAAACTGTTTTTT. As protein: CASGVRQGTNEKLFF.

This chain links TRBV6-2 or TRBV6-3 with TRBJ2-5; D may be TRBD2 (6 bases). Matching the DNA end better, TRBJ2-7 makes the J call doubtful. This CDR3 is 13 amino acids long. In germline, CDR1 is MNHEY, CDR2 SVGEGT. CDR3 nucleotide sequence: TGTGCCAGCAGAAAGACTGGCGGGGACGAGCAGTACTTC. This translates into CASRKTGGDEQYF.

The CDR3 region is CASSLGQAPYF. The CDR3 DNA reads TGTGCCAGCAGTTTGGGACAGGCGCCGTACTTC. The chain couples TRBV12-3 or TRBV12-4 to TRBJ2-7; the match to TRBD1 covers 8 bases. The CDR3 contains 11 residues. V gave up 3 bases and J gave up 12 bases; unmatched junction bases: 4.

This clonotype was recorded many times. V and J are TRBV12-3 or TRBV12-4 and TRBJ1-2; maybe TRBD1 (5 bases). This CDR3 has 12 residues. V lost 6 bases to trimming and J lost 4 bases, with 9 bases between them. The CDR3: CASSLTGYGYTF. The CDR3 nucleotides read TGTGCCAGCAGCTTAACAGGCTATGGCTACACCTTC.

This clonotype was seen only a few times. The rearrangement links TRBV7-2 to TRBJ1-4; no firm D call. CDR3 length: 14 residues. Germline V lookup: CDR1 SGHTA, CDR2 FQGNSA. V lost 4 bases and J lost 7, with 13 bases in between. CDR3 nucleotide sequence: TGTGCCAGCAGCTCCGGTTGGGCGTTTGAAAAACTGTTTTTT. Protein: CASSSGWAFEKLFF.

The chain employs TRBV5-1 and TRBJ2-7; tentatively, D is TRBD2 (6 bases). The CDR3 loop spans 14 amino acids. Trimming shortened V by 0 bases and J by 3 bases, and 10 bases separated the two germline ends. Germline CDR1 and CDR2: SGHRS and YFSETQ. CDR3 sequence reads: CASSLALGGYEQYF. The CDR3 DNA sequence: TGCGCCAGCAGCTTGGCCCTGGGGGGCTACGAGCAGTACTTC.

The rearrangement joins TRBV9 to TRBJ2-1; TRBD2 aligns across 10 bases. From germline, CDR1 is SGDLS and CDR2 YYNGEE. CDR3 size: 15 residues. V shed 3 bases, J shed 7 bases, and the junction held 7 bases outside the gene matches. CDR3 sequence (DNA): TGTGCCAGCAGCGGCAGCGGGGGGGCCGATAATGAGCAGTTCTTC. Translating it yields CASSGSGGADNEQFF.

This rearrangement joins TRBV14 to TRBJ2-7, with unresolved D. Germline V gene sequence: CDR1 SGHDN, CDR2 FVKESK. The CDR3 covers 14 residues. V was cut by 4 bases and J by 0 bases, with 10 bases left in between. CDR3 sequence (DNA): TGTGCCAGCAGCCCCAGACTGAGCTCCTACGAGCAGTACTTC. Residues: CASSPRLSSYEQYF.

V gene TRBV29-1 combines with J gene TRBJ2-7; tentatively, D is TRBD2 (5 bases). The ends were cut back, 6 bases at V and 0 bases at J, with 12 bases in the middle. Germline lookup yields CDR1 SQVTM and CDR2 ANQGSEA. CDR3 length: 13 residues. In DNA, the CDR3 is TGCAGCGTGGGAGAAGGGAACTCCTACGAGCAGTACTTC. Residues: CSVGEGNSYEQYF.

This clonotype was counted only a few times. This chain links TRBV6-5 with TRBJ1-4; no clear D. V lost 2 bases, J lost 0 bases, and 10 bases lay in between. Per germline, CDR1 MNHEY and CDR2 SVGAGI. This CDR3 region has 16 residues. The CDR3 coding sequence is TGTGCCAGCAGTTACACTTGGTCAGCAACTAATGAAAAACTGTTTTTT. It codes for CASSYTWSATNEKLFF.

The chain combines TRBV20-1 with TRBJ2-7, with TRBD2 identical over 8 bases. The ends lost 0 bases at V and 3 bases at J; junction bases unmatched: 7. The CDR3 runs 15 residues. From germline, CDR1 is DFQATT and CDR2 SNEGSKA (reference sequence). CDR3 protein: CSARDYGGGNYEQYF. In DNA form, the CDR3 reads TGCAGTGCTAGAGATTATGGCGGGGGGAACTACGAGCAGTACTTC.

J is TRBJ2-1 and V is TRBV29-1; D call uncertain. The CDR3 sequence is 12 residues long. Between the trimmed V and J ends, which lost 4 bases and 3 bases, there was a span of 7 bases. CDR1 and CDR2 from the germline V gene are SQVTM and ANQGSEA. The CDR3, as DNA: TGCAGCGTTGGTGGGAACTACAATGAGCAGTTCTTC. Protein: CSVGGNYNEQFF.

Ten or more counts support this clonotype. The CDR3 DNA reads as TGTGCCAGCAGCCAAGGGGCTAGCGGGGGGGCCTCTAGCACAGATACGCAGTATTTT. It encodes CASSQGASGGASSTDTQYF. V usage is TRBV4-2 and J usage is TRBJ2-3; 12 nucleotides align to TRBD2. Losses at the gene ends were 1 base for V and 0 bases for J; bases not matched to a gene: 8. This CDR3 region has 19 residues. From germline, CDR1 is LGHNA and CDR2 YNFKEQ.

V usage is TRBV21-1 and J usage is TRBJ1-2; the table's TRBD1 call for D was not verified on the DNA. TRBV21-1 is termed a pseudogene. The CDR3 totals 15 residues. The CDR3 DNA follows: TGTGCCAGCAGCACGGAAAAACAGGGGACAAATGGCTACACCTTC. Translating it yields CASSTEKQGTNGYTF.

V usage is TRBV5-1 and J usage is TRBJ1-6; 10 positions match TRBD1. The germline CDR1 and CDR2 sequences are SGHRS and YFSETQ. V lost 5 bases and J lost 10; bases outside the gene matches: 9. The CDR3 is 15 residues long. CDR3 sequence reads: CASSRETGGGSPLHF. For the CDR3, the DNA is TGCGCCAGCAGTCGCGAGACAGGGGGCGGGTCACCCCTCCACTTT.